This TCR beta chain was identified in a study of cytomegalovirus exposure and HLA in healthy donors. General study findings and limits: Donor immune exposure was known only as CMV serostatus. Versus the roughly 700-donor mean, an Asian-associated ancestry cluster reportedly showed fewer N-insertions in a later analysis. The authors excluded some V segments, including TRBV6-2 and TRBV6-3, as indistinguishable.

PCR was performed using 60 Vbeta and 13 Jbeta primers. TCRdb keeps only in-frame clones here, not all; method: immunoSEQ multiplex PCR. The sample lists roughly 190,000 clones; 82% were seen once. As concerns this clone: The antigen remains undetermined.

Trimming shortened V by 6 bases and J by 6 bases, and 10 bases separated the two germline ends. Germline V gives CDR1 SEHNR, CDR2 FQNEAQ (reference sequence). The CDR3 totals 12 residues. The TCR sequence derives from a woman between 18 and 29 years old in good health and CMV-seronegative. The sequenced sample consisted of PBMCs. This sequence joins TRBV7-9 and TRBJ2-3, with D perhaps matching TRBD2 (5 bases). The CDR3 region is CASRHERDTQYF. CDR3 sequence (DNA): TGTGCCAGCAGACACGAGCGGGATACGCAGTATTTT.